Shown below are 5 T cell receptor beta chains from a single sample sequenced in a study of T cells after yellow fever vaccination. TCRdb redid the calling of the 5' RACE reads with MiXCR, one entry per CDR3 protein. The sample shows 450,000 to 550,000 distinct CDR3 sequences, 15% to 20% of them seen only once. The material was PBMCs, obtained 15 days after the yellow fever booster vaccination. Every receptor here comes from a young man who received the YFV17D yellow fever vaccine.

This sequence joins TRBV20-1 and TRBJ2-1; 7 bases are shared with TRBD1. The J segment lost 7 bases and the V segment lost 7 bases, leaving 7 bases of the junction unmatched. CDR1 DFQATT and CDR2 SNEGSKA come from the germline V gene (reference sequence). The CDR3 loop spans 12 amino acids. CDR3 amino acids: CSVTQGWNEQFF. DNA of the CDR3: TGCAGTGTTACACAGGGGTGGAATGAGCAGTTCTTC.

The chain links TRBV28 to TRBJ2-3; 8 bases agree with TRBD2. The CDR3 runs to 16 residues. V gave up 6 bases and J gave up 4 bases; unmatched junction bases: 12. Germline CDR1 reads MDHEN; CDR2 reads SYDVKM. The DNA for the CDR3 is TGTGCCAGCAGCGGGAGGGGGACCGGGGTCGCAGATACGCAGTATTTT. Translation gives CASSGRGTGVADTQYF. The full variable domain, completed using reference TRBV28 and TRBJ2-3, is DVKVTQSSRYLVKRTGEKVFLECVQDMDHENMFWYRQDPGLGLRLIYFSYDVKMKEKGDIPEGYSVSREKKERFSLILESASTNQTSMYLCASSGRGTGVADTQYFGPGTRLTVL.

This chain links TRBV18 with TRBJ1-5, with 7 positions matching TRBD1. Germline V gives CDR1 KGHSH, CDR2 LQKENI. V lost 9 bases to trimming and J lost 3 bases; unmatched junction nucleotides: 5. The CDR3 runs to 13 residues. In nucleotides, the CDR3 is TGTGCCAGTTCCGGGACAGACAATCAGCCCCAGCATTTT. This codes for CASSGTDNQPQHF.

This clonotype was seen more than once but under ten times. This chain connects TRBV7-9 to TRBJ1-4; a weak D match, TRBD1 (5 bases). V was trimmed by 3 bases and J by 7 bases, leaving 18 bases between them. The CDR3 totals 16 residues. Per the germline V gene, CDR1 is SEHNR and CDR2 is FQNEAQ (reference sequence). The DNA of the CDR3 is TGTGCCAGCAGCTTGACAGCCGGGACCTCCGGTGAAAAACTGTTTTTT. Its translation is CASSLTAGTSGEKLFF.

The chain has TRBV6-1 and TRBJ2-5, with D possibly being TRBD1 or TRBD2 (5 bases each). Germline CDR1 is MNHNS and CDR2 is SASEGT. V was pared by 6 bases and J by 4 bases, with 15 bases between. The CDR3 is 14 amino acids. In DNA form, the CDR3 reads TGTGCCAGCAGACACCCAGGGAGCGGAGAGACCCAGTACTTC. This encodes CASRHPGSGETQYF.